A selection of T cell receptor beta chains follows, all from one sample in a study of cytomegalovirus exposure and HLA in healthy donors. Sequenced by immunoSEQ multiplex PCR; TCRdb stores in-frame clones only, minus some. The sample carries about 210,000 clones, around four fifths recorded once. Sequenced: PBMCs. Source of these receptors: a boy aged 5-17 years in good health and CMV-seronegative. Each CDR3 is given with its conserved first and last residue. Each record gives: D gene, V gene, clone size, J gene, CDR3 DNA, CDR3 protein. D genes are given only for firm matches. Only some rows state a clone size, as once, few, many or a class for expanded clones.

d_call: TRBD1
v_call: TRBV6-5
clone_size: .
j_call: TRBJ1-1
cdr3_nt: TGTGCCAGCAGTTCTCGACAGGGACTGAACACTGAAGCTTTCTTT
cdr3_aa: CASSSRQGLNTEAFF

d_call: .
v_call: TRBV18
clone_size: .
j_call: TRBJ2-7
cdr3_nt: TGTGCCAGCTCACCCTTTCCAGGTCCCTACGAGCAGTACTTC
cdr3_aa: CASSPFPGPYEQYF

d_call: .
v_call: TRBV7-3
clone_size: .
j_call: TRBJ2-1
cdr3_nt: TGTGCCAGCAGCTTATATCCTCCCGACAGAATCTACAATGAGCAGTTCTTC
cdr3_aa: CASSLYPPDRIYNEQFF

d_call: TRBD1
v_call: TRBV6-1
clone_size: .
j_call: TRBJ2-1
cdr3_nt: TGTGCCAGCAGTGCGGCAGGGGGCGCGTTCGATGAGCAGTTCTTC
cdr3_aa: CASSAAGGAFDEQFF

d_call: TRBD2
v_call: TRBV5-1
clone_size: once
j_call: TRBJ2-2
cdr3_nt: TGCGCCAGCAGCCACCTAGCGGGGGATAACACCGGGGAGCTGTTTTTT
cdr3_aa: CASSHLAGDNTGELFF

d_call: TRBD2
v_call: TRBV9
clone_size: few
j_call: TRBJ2-7
cdr3_nt: TGTGCCAGCAGCAACTACTTGGGGGGGGAGCAGTACTTC
cdr3_aa: CASSNYLGGEQYF

d_call: .
v_call: TRBV11-3
clone_size: .
j_call: TRBJ2-3
cdr3_nt: TGTGCCAGCAGCTTAGATTTAACTACCGATACGCAGTATTTT
cdr3_aa: CASSLDLTTDTQYF

d_call: .
v_call: TRBV6-1
clone_size: .
j_call: TRBJ1-1
cdr3_nt: TGTGCCAGCAGCGAGATCCCGGGTGAAGCTTTCTTT
cdr3_aa: CASSEIPGEAFF

d_call: .
v_call: TRBV14
clone_size: .
j_call: TRBJ2-3
cdr3_nt: TGTGCCAGCAGCCAAGATCGGTTTAGCACAGATACGCAGTATTTT
cdr3_aa: CASSQDRFSTDTQYF

d_call: .
v_call: TRBV6-5
clone_size: once
j_call: TRBJ1-2
cdr3_nt: TGTGCCAGCAGTTCCCTTTTGGGGGCCCGGGGCTACACCTTC
cdr3_aa: CASSSLLGARGYTF

d_call: .
v_call: TRBV20-1
clone_size: once
j_call: TRBJ2-1
cdr3_nt: TGCAGTGCTAGAGCCTTGAATGAGCAGTTCTTC
cdr3_aa: CSARALNEQFF

d_call: TRBD1
v_call: TRBV19
clone_size: .
j_call: TRBJ1-1
cdr3_nt: TGTGCCAGTAGCAGAACCCAGGGGGCCTCGAGCACTGAAGCTTTCTTT
cdr3_aa: CASSRTQGASSTEAFF

d_call: .
v_call: TRBV15
clone_size: .
j_call: TRBJ1-1
cdr3_nt: TGTGCCACCAGCTCAGGCAACGCGGGCGCTGAAGCTTTCTTT
cdr3_aa: CATSSGNAGAEAFF

d_call: .
v_call: TRBV10-3
clone_size: .
j_call: TRBJ1-5
cdr3_nt: TGTGCCATCAGTGAGTCGAGCGTCGGGCCCCAGCATTTT
cdr3_aa: CAISESSVGPQHF

d_call: TRBD1
v_call: TRBV10-3
clone_size: few
j_call: TRBJ1-2
cdr3_nt: TGTGCCATCAGTGAGTCGGAAGGACAGGGCTCTTGGGGCTACACCTTC
cdr3_aa: CAISESEGQGSWGYTF

d_call: TRBD1
v_call: TRBV10-3
clone_size: .
j_call: TRBJ1-5
cdr3_nt: TGTGCCATCAGTGAGTCGCGGACAGGAGAGCAGCCCCAGCATTTT
cdr3_aa: CAISESRTGEQPQHF

d_call: .
v_call: TRBV9
clone_size: .
j_call: TRBJ2-1
cdr3_nt: TGTGCCAGCAGCGTACTGGCGGGGACCAAAAATGAGCAGTTCTTC
cdr3_aa: CASSVLAGTKNEQFF

d_call: TRBD1
v_call: TRBV5-5
clone_size: .
j_call: TRBJ1-1
cdr3_nt: TGTGCCAGCAGCACTTCGGGACAGCTGAACACTGAAGCTTTCTTT
cdr3_aa: CASSTSGQLNTEAFF

d_call: .
v_call: TRBV5-3
clone_size: .
j_call: TRBJ1-5
cdr3_nt: TGTGCCAGAAGCCCTAGTGCAGTCTATAGCAATCAGCCCCAGCATTTT
cdr3_aa: CARSPSAVYSNQPQHF

d_call: TRBD1
v_call: TRBV10-1
clone_size: .
j_call: TRBJ2-3
cdr3_nt: TGCGCCAGCAGTATCGGGACAGCCGCAGATACGCAGTATTTT
cdr3_aa: CASSIGTAADTQYF

d_call: .
v_call: TRBV4-1
clone_size: few
j_call: TRBJ2-1
cdr3_nt: TGCGCCAGCAGCCACCCAAAAAGTAGCGGCGCCTCGAACAATGAGCAGTTCTTC
cdr3_aa: CASSHPKSSGASNNEQFF

d_call: TRBD2
v_call: TRBV27
clone_size: .
j_call: TRBJ2-1
cdr3_nt: TGTGCCAGCGGATGGCCGGGACTAGAATCCAATGAGCAGTTCTTC
cdr3_aa: CASGWPGLESNEQFF

d_call: .
v_call: TRBV5-1
clone_size: .
j_call: TRBJ2-6
cdr3_nt: TGCGCCAGCAGCTTGGTCGGCTCTGGGGCCAACGTCCTGACTTTC
cdr3_aa: CASSLVGSGANVLTF

d_call: .
v_call: TRBV19
clone_size: .
j_call: TRBJ1-4
cdr3_nt: TGTGCCAGTAGTATGGCGCTGCTACTAACAACTAATGAAAAACTGTTTTTT
cdr3_aa: CASSMALLLTTNEKLFF

d_call: .
v_call: TRBV11-3
clone_size: .
j_call: TRBJ1-6
cdr3_nt: TGTGCCAGCAGTCCGAGGGGGAATTCACCCCTCCACTTT
cdr3_aa: CASSPRGNSPLHF

d_call: .
v_call: TRBV6-5
clone_size: few
j_call: TRBJ1-2
cdr3_nt: TGTGCCAGCAGCCCAGACAGGATCTTCTATGGCTACACCTTC
cdr3_aa: CASSPDRIFYGYTF

d_call: .
v_call: TRBV21-1
clone_size: .
j_call: TRBJ1-3
cdr3_nt: TGTGCCAGCAGCAAACCGGGGTGTGGAAACACCATATATTTT
cdr3_aa: CASSKPGCGNTIYF

d_call: .
v_call: TRBV4-1
clone_size: .
j_call: TRBJ2-1
cdr3_nt: TGCGCCAGCAGCCCCCGCGAGGGGGTATACAATGAGCAGTTCTTC
cdr3_aa: CASSPREGVYNEQFF

d_call: .
v_call: TRBV19
clone_size: .
j_call: TRBJ1-2
cdr3_nt: TGTGCCAGTAGTCGAGGTGGCTACACCTTC
cdr3_aa: CASSRGGYTF

d_call: .
v_call: TRBV5-5
clone_size: .
j_call: TRBJ1-4
cdr3_nt: TGTGCCAGCAGTTTGCGGGGAGGGCAAACCACTGAAAAACTGTTTTTT
cdr3_aa: CASSLRGGQTTEKLFF

d_call: .
v_call: TRBV5-1
clone_size: .
j_call: TRBJ2-3
cdr3_nt: TGCGCCAGCAGTTGGGGGCAGTACACAGATACGCAGTATTTT
cdr3_aa: CASSWGQYTDTQYF

d_call: .
v_call: TRBV6-1
clone_size: once
j_call: TRBJ2-3
cdr3_nt: TGTGCCAGCAGCTCCCGGGGGGCTGTAGATACGCAGTATTTT
cdr3_aa: CASSSRGAVDTQYF

d_call: TRBD2
v_call: TRBV7-9
clone_size: .
j_call: TRBJ2-7
cdr3_nt: TGTGCCAGCAGCTGGGGGACTAGCGGGGTGAGCGAGCAGTACTTC
cdr3_aa: CASSWGTSGVSEQYF

d_call: TRBD1
v_call: TRBV5-6
clone_size: .
j_call: TRBJ2-1
cdr3_nt: TGTGCCAGCAGCCTCGTCGACAGGGCCTACAATGAGCAGTTCTTC
cdr3_aa: CASSLVDRAYNEQFF

d_call: TRBD1
v_call: TRBV5-1
clone_size: .
j_call: TRBJ1-4
cdr3_nt: TGCGCCAGCAGCACGGGACAGGGTAATGAAAAACTGTTTTTT
cdr3_aa: CASSTGQGNEKLFF

d_call: .
v_call: TRBV10-3
clone_size: few
j_call: TRBJ2-3
cdr3_nt: TGTGCCATCAGTGACGGGTCACCCACAGATACGCAGTATTTT
cdr3_aa: CAISDGSPTDTQYF

d_call: TRBD2
v_call: TRBV5-1
clone_size: once
j_call: TRBJ2-4
cdr3_nt: TGCGCCAGCAGCTTGGGACTAGCGGGGGTGGCCAAAAACATTCAGTACTTC
cdr3_aa: CASSLGLAGVAKNIQYF

d_call: .
v_call: TRBV2
clone_size: .
j_call: TRBJ1-4
cdr3_nt: TGTGCCATACTTGATGAGGCCCGTAATGAAAAACTGTTTTTT
cdr3_aa: CAILDEARNEKLFF

d_call: .
v_call: TRBV6-1
clone_size: .
j_call: TRBJ1-4
cdr3_nt: TGTGCCAGCAGGATAGACTCGGAGGAAAAACTGTTTTTT
cdr3_aa: CASRIDSEEKLFF

d_call: TRBD1
v_call: TRBV14
clone_size: .
j_call: TRBJ1-6
cdr3_nt: TGTGCCAGCAGCCAAGAGGGACAGGGCCGGTCACCCCTCCACTTT
cdr3_aa: CASSQEGQGRSPLHF

d_call: TRBD2
v_call: TRBV27
clone_size: .
j_call: TRBJ2-5
cdr3_nt: TGTGCCAGCTCGGCCCTAGCGGCTCCTCAAGAGACCCAGTACTTC
cdr3_aa: CASSALAAPQETQYF

d_call: TRBD1
v_call: TRBV30
clone_size: .
j_call: TRBJ1-5
cdr3_nt: TGTGCCTGGAGTGCTAAACTACCGACAGGGGGCTATCAGCCCCAGCATTTT
cdr3_aa: CAWSAKLPTGGYQPQHF

d_call: TRBD1
v_call: TRBV5-1
clone_size: .
j_call: TRBJ2-7
cdr3_nt: TGCGCCAGCAGCTTGGACAGGGGCGAGCAGTACTTC
cdr3_aa: CASSLDRGEQYF

d_call: TRBD2
v_call: TRBV30
clone_size: .
j_call: TRBJ2-7
cdr3_nt: TGTGCCTGGACTAGCGGGAAATTGTGGGGATACGAGCAGTACTTC
cdr3_aa: CAWTSGKLWGYEQYF